The 10 T cell receptor beta chains given below trace back to one sample, sequenced in a study of T cells after posttransplantation cyclophosphamide. Sequencing used immunoSEQ multiplex PCR; TCRdb keeps in-frame clones, though not all of them. The sample gives 31,000 or so clones, more than 85% of which show up once; 0.1% is in the top ten. The naive gate required viable CD3+CD4+ or CD3+CD8+ cells with CCR7+CD45RA+CD45RO-CD95-CD27+CD28+ phenotype. Sample: naive CD4+ T cells sorted from blood. All receptors derive from a man younger than 40 in good health and a related stem cell transplant donor.

V and J are TRBV5-1 and TRBJ1-2, with no clear D. V lost 5 bases to trimming and J lost 1 base, with 15 bases between them. The CDR3 extends over 15 amino acids. Germline CDR1 and CDR2: SGHRS and YFSETQ. Written as DNA, the CDR3 is TGCGCCAGCAGTTTTCGAGAGGACTTTAACTATGGCTACACCTTC. Encoded protein: CASSFREDFNYGYTF.

The rearrangement joins TRBV29-1 to TRBJ1-2; no reliable D call. The germline CDR1 and CDR2 sequences are SQVTM and ANQGSEA. Deletions cut 3 bases from V and 5 bases from J, with 10 bases between. The CDR3 runs 12 residues. The CDR3 bases are TGCAGCGTTGATCCTCAGATATATGGCTACACCTTC. Translating gives CSVDPQIYGYTF.

The CDR3 region is CASSGQDSGNTIYF. DNA for the CDR3: TGCGCCAGCAGTGGACAGGACTCTGGAAACACCATATATTTT. The V gene is TRBV10-1, the J gene TRBJ1-3, with D perhaps TRBD1 (6 bases). Trimming pared 4 bases from V and 0 bases from J, leaving 7 bases between. Germline CDR1 WNHNN, CDR2 SYGVQD (reference sequence). The CDR3 sequence is 14 residues long.

This chain connects TRBV5-1 to TRBJ1-5; D perhaps matches TRBD1 (6 bases). There are 15 residues in the CDR3. Germline V gene lookup returns CDR1 SGHRS and CDR2 YFSETQ. V was shortened by 2 bases and J by 8 bases, with 17 bases between the two germline ends. The CDR3 nucleotides read TGCGCCAGCAGCTTTGGCAGCAGGGGAGGGGAGCCCCAGCATTTT. Protein sequence: CASSFGSRGGEPQHF. The whole variable domain, filled in from reference TRBV5-1 and TRBJ1-5, reads KAGVTQTPRYLIKTRGQQVTLSCSPISGHRSVSWYQQTPGQGLQFLFEYFSETQRNKGNFPGRFSGRQFSNSRSEMNVSTLELGDSALYLCASSFGSRGGEPQHFGDGTRLSIL.

The chain joins TRBV6-5 to TRBJ1-6; the D gene is possibly TRBD1 (6 bases). V gave up 8 bases and J gave up 7 bases, with 12 bases separating them. The CDR3 sequence is 13 residues long. CDR1 is MNHEY, CDR2 SVGAGI, per germline. The CDR3 bases are TGTGCCAGCCACAGGGAGAGGAATTCACCCCTCCACTTT. It yields the protein CASHRERNSPLHF.

Regarding this clone: A junction end diverges from the germline sequence, so it may reflect a read error. J is TRBJ1-2 and V is TRBV5-1; tentatively, D is TRBD1 (6 bases). CDR3 size: 14 residues. CDR1 and CDR2 (germline): SGHRS, YFSETQ. CDR3 protein: CASSADGTQYGYAF. CDR3 sequence (DNA): TGCGCCAGCAGCGCCGACGGGACACAATATGGCTACGCCTTC. The whole variable domain, remainder taken from reference TRBV5-1 and TRBJ1-2, is KAGVTQTPRYLIKTRGQQVTLSCSPISGHRSVSWYQQTPGQGLQFLFEYFSETQRNKGNFPGRFSGRQFSNSRSEMNVSTLELGDSALYLCASSADGTQYGYAFGSGTRLTVV.

This clone was detected once. The rearrangement joins TRBV9 to TRBJ1-2; 12 bases map to TRBD1. The CDR3 runs to 17 residues. V dropped 6 bases and J dropped 4; count of bases not matched to a gene: 13. Germline values: CDR1 SGDLS, CDR2 YYNGEE. The CDR3 nucleotides read TGTGCCAGCACACCACGGGACAGGGGGCCTGTCCTCTATGGCTACACCTTC. Its protein product is CASTPRDRGPVLYGYTF. Full variable domain (missing parts from reference TRBV9 and TRBJ1-2): DSGVTQTPKHLITATGQRVTLRCSPRSGDLSVYWYQQSLDQGLQFLIQYYNGEERAKGNILERFSAQQFPDLHSELNLSSLELGDSALYFCASTPRDRGPVLYGYTFGSGTRLTVV.

The chain joins TRBV12-5 to TRBJ2-7; perhaps TRBD1 as D (5 bases). The CDR3 has 12 amino acids. The germline CDR1 and CDR2 sequences are LGHNT and FRNRAP. V was shortened by 6 bases and J by 2 bases, with 8 bases between the two germline ends. The CDR3 here is CASGPDTYEQYF. CDR3 DNA sequence: TGTGCTAGTGGACCGGACACCTACGAGCAGTACTTC.

V is TRBV10-3 and J is TRBJ2-2, with TRBD1 identical over 7 bases. Germline loops: CDR1 ENHRY, CDR2 SYGVKD. There are 14 residues in the CDR3. Trimming at V came to 6 bases and at J to 3 bases, leaving 4 bases not matched to a gene. CDR3 protein: CAIRGQGDTGELFF. Written as DNA, the CDR3 is TGTGCCATCAGAGGCCAGGGGGACACCGGGGAGCTGTTTTTT.

The rearrangement links TRBV7-9 to TRBJ2-3, with TRBD1 identical over 8 bases. Trimming removed 4 bases from V and 4 bases from J; junction bases left unmatched: 10. Germline lookup yields CDR1 SEHNR and CDR2 FQNEAQ (reference sequence). This CDR3 spans 16 amino acids. The CDR3 here is CASSSSTGDSADTQYF. The CDR3 DNA follows: TGTGCCAGCAGCTCCTCGACAGGGGATTCTGCAGATACGCAGTATTTT. Complete variable domain (other parts from reference TRBV7-9 and TRBJ2-3): DTGVSQNPRHKITKRGQNVTFRCDPISEHNRLYWYRQTLGQGPEFLTYFQNEAQLEKSRLLSDRFSAERPKGSFSTLEIQRTEQGDSAMYLCASSSSTGDSADTQYFGPGTRLTVL.